These 29 T cell receptor beta chains share one sample of origin, sequenced in a study of T cell responses to AZD1222 COVID-19 vaccine. Using immunoSEQ multiplex PCR, the repertoire was profiled, and TCRdb retains in-frame clones only, with some absent. The sample holds about 110,000 clones; approximately 86% are singletons and the top ten take 3.3%. The input for sequencing was peripheral blood, taken on day 0 of AZD1222 vaccination. These receptors came from an adult in good health.

The chain combines TRBV14 with TRBJ2-5; 9 positions match TRBD1. Per the germline V gene, CDR1 is SGHDN and CDR2 is FVKESK. The CDR3 spans 15 residues. The V and J ends lost 3 bases and 5 bases, in that order; junction bases with no gene match: 7. This chain's CDR3 is CASSHYPGQGETQYF. CDR3 DNA: TGTGCCAGCAGCCATTACCCGGGACAGGGCGAGACCCAGTACTTC.

This rearrangement joins TRBV6-5 to TRBJ1-2; tentatively, D is TRBD1 (6 bases). Looked up from germline, CDR1 is MNHEY and CDR2 is SVGAGI. V lost 7 bases and J lost 6, with 18 bases in between. This CDR3 region has 14 residues. In nucleotides, the CDR3 is TGTGCCAGCAAATACACAGGGACTCGTAATGGCTACACCTTC. It codes for CASKYTGTRNGYTF.

The chain employs TRBV9 and TRBJ2-3; 7 bases agree with TRBD2. CDR1 is SGDLS, CDR2 YYNGEE, per germline. The J segment lost 1 base and the V segment lost 0 bases, leaving 5 bases of the junction unmatched. CDR3 length: 16 amino acids. CDR3 loop: CASSVDPGGGTDTQYF. The CDR3 DNA reads TGTGCCAGCAGCGTAGACCCGGGGGGAGGCACAGATACGCAGTATTTT.

The CDR3 loop reads CASSSHRGLDGELFF. CDR3 bases: TGTGCCAGCTCCTCCCACAGGGGGCTGGACGGGGAGCTGTTTTTT. The chain joins TRBV18 to TRBJ2-2; 9 bases line up with TRBD1. CDR1 and CDR2 (germline): KGHSH, LQKENI. J was trimmed by 7 bases and V by 6 bases; bases with no gene match: 9. CDR3 length: 15 amino acids.

The V call is TRBV28, the J call TRBJ2-5, with TRBD2 matching 10 bases. Per germline, CDR1 MDHEN and CDR2 SYDVKM. The CDR3 is 16 amino acids. J was trimmed by 5 bases and V by 2 bases; bases with no gene match: 8. This CDR3 is CASSLPEGLARETQYF. The CDR3 region has the DNA TGTGCCAGCAGTTTACCCGAGGGACTAGCGAGGGAGACCCAGTACTTC.

The V call is TRBV6-5, the J call TRBJ1-4; 7 bases map to TRBD1. The V segment lost 6 bases and the J segment 1 base; nucleotides outside the gene matches: 5. The CDR3 length is 15 residues. The germline CDR1 and CDR2 sequences are MNHEY and SVGAGI. Here the CDR3 DNA reads TGTGCCAGCAGGCTGACAGGGAAAACTAATGAAAAACTGTTTTTT. This gives the protein CASRLTGKTNEKLFF.

This clone came up a few times. V gene TRBV7-8 combines with J gene TRBJ2-5; D is perhaps TRBD1 (5 bases). Germline V gives CDR1 SGHVS, CDR2 FQNEAQ. Trimming stripped 1 base from V and 4 bases from J, with 16 bases between. This CDR3 has 16 amino acids. CDR3: CASSLVLGRRGETQYF. The CDR3 coding sequence is TGTGCCAGCAGCTTAGTTTTGGGCAGAAGGGGAGAGACCCAGTACTTC.

This rearrangement joins TRBV5-5 to TRBJ2-3; D perhaps matches TRBD1 (5 bases). The CDR3 runs 16 residues. From germline, CDR1 is SGHKS and CDR2 YYEKEE (reference sequence). The ends were cut back, 3 bases at V and 4 bases at J, with 18 bases in the middle. For the CDR3, the DNA is TGTGCCAGCAGCTCTACTCTAGGGGTCATGGCAGATACGCAGTATTTT. This encodes CASSSTLGVMADTQYF.

The rearrangement links TRBV7-9 to TRBJ2-7; 9 nucleotides line up with TRBD2. With V trimmed by 0 bases and J by 3 bases, 9 bases remained unmatched. The CDR3 runs 17 residues. The germline V gene has CDR1 SEHNR and CDR2 FQNEAQ (reference sequence). The DNA for the CDR3 is TGTGCCAGCAGCTTAGCCCACTCCGGGACTAGCTTCTACGAGCAGTACTTC. As protein: CASSLAHSGTSFYEQYF.

This clone has just a few counts. The chain employs TRBV7-9 and TRBJ1-2; D is possibly TRBD1 (6 bases). Trimming cost V 2 bases and J 9 bases, with 13 bases left between them. Per the germline V gene, CDR1 is SEHNR and CDR2 is FQNEAQ (reference sequence). CDR3 length: 13 amino acids. The CDR3 DNA reads TGTGCCAGCAGCTTAAGGACAGTCGATCGCTACACCTTC. Its translation is CASSLRTVDRYTF.

The V gene is TRBV18, the J gene TRBJ1-2; D might be TRBD1 (6 bases). This CDR3 comprises 14 residues. The V gene lost 3 bases and the J gene lost 3 bases, with 11 bases spanning the gap. Germline V gene data show CDR1 as KGHSH and CDR2 as LQKENI. In nucleotides, the CDR3 is TGTGCCAGCTCACCCTCGGACAGCCACTATGGCTACACCTTC. This sequence encodes CASSPSDSHYGYTF.

This chain uses TRBV6-5 with TRBJ1-2; the D is unclear. V was pared by 6 bases and J by 2 bases, with 10 bases between. CDR1 and CDR2 (germline): MNHEY, SVGAGI. The CDR3 covers 13 residues. CDR3 protein: CASRLTENYGYTF. The CDR3 DNA reads as TGTGCCAGCAGATTGACGGAGAACTATGGCTACACCTTC.

In regard to this clone: Other DNA sequences in this specimen translate into the identical CDR3. The chain is built from TRBV7-9 and TRBJ2-7; 8 nucleotides agree with TRBD1. CDR1 SEHNR and CDR2 FQNEAQ come from the germline V gene (reference sequence). The V segment lost 3 bases and the J segment 3 bases; nucleotides outside the gene matches: 7. This CDR3 is 15 amino acids long. DNA for the CDR3: TGTGCCAGCAGCTTGGGAACCACAGGGGGCTACGAGCAGTACTTC. Protein sequence: CASSLGTTGGYEQYF. The full variable domain, completed using reference TRBV7-9 and TRBJ2-7, is DTGVSQNPRHKITKRGQNVTFRCDPISEHNRLYWYRQTLGQGPEFLTYFQNEAQLEKSRLLSDRFSAERPKGSFSTLEIQRTEQGDSAMYLCASSLGTTGGYEQYFGPGTRLTVT.

J is TRBJ2-4 and V is TRBV11-2; D unclear. This CDR3 has 14 amino acids. CDR1 SGHAT and CDR2 FQNNGV come from the germline V gene. The germline V and J ends were trimmed by 5 bases and 0 bases, with 8 bases remaining between them. CDR3 sequence: CASSAVLAKNIQYF. The CDR3 DNA is TGTGCCAGCAGCGCCGTACTAGCCAAAAACATTCAGTACTTC.

This chain uses TRBV6-2 or TRBV6-3 with TRBJ1-1, with TRBD1 identical over 7 bases. V shed 6 bases and J 3 bases; nucleotides not matched to a gene: 7. The CDR3 length is 14 residues. Germline V CDR1 and CDR2: MNHEY, SVGEGT. CDR3 amino acids: CASSLAGTDTEAFF. CDR3 nucleotides: TGTGCCAGCAGCCTGGCTGGGACAGACACTGAAGCTTTCTTT.

The V call is TRBV5-1, the J call TRBJ2-7, with D perhaps matching TRBD1 (7 bases). There are 15 residues in the CDR3. Germline V gene sequence: CDR1 SGHRS, CDR2 YFSETQ. V was cut by 0 bases and J by 2 bases, with 12 bases left in between. CDR3 sequence: CASSLEQGRTYEQYF. As DNA, the CDR3 is TGCGCCAGCAGCTTGGAACAGGGGAGGACCTACGAGCAGTACTTC.

V and J are TRBV3-1 (or the pseudogene TRBV3-2) and TRBJ2-5; 9 bases are shared with TRBD2. The germline gives CDR1 LGHDT, CDR2 YNNKEL (reference sequence). With V trimmed by 1 base and J by 2 bases, 8 bases remained unmatched. CDR3 length equals 17 residues. The CDR3 coding sequence is TGTGCCAGCAGCCAAGGTGTTCTAGCGGGGTCACAAGAGACCCAGTACTTC. As protein: CASSQGVLAGSQETQYF.

The V and J genes are TRBV6-4 and TRBJ1-4, with TRBD1 matching 7 bases. V lost 6 bases to trimming and J lost 3 bases; unmatched junction nucleotides: 7. This CDR3 has 15 amino acids. Germline V gene data show CDR1 as MRHNA and CDR2 as SNTAGT. CDR3 protein: CASSPGQGANEKLFF. CDR3 nucleotide sequence: TGTGCCAGCAGCCCCGGGCAGGGGGCTAATGAAAAACTGTTTTTT.

This chain joins TRBV4-2 and TRBJ1-1; D remains unclear. The ends were cut back, 0 bases at V and 0 bases at J, with 14 bases in the middle. The germline V gene has CDR1 LGHNA and CDR2 YNFKEQ. The CDR3 covers 17 residues. The CDR3, as DNA: TGTGCCAGCAGCCAAGATGTACTTGGCAATTTGAACACTGAAGCTTTCTTT. It translates to CASSQDVLGNLNTEAFF.

The rearrangement uses TRBV4-1 and TRBJ1-1; the match to TRBD1 covers 9 bases. The V and J ends lost 9 bases and 0 bases, in that order; junction bases with no gene match: 11. Germline loops: CDR1 MGHRA, CDR2 YSYEKL. This CDR3 spans 16 amino acids. The chain's CDR3 is CASHRTGANLNTEAFF. For the CDR3, the DNA is TGCGCCAGTCACAGGACAGGGGCTAACTTGAACACTGAAGCTTTCTTT.

The chain has TRBV27 and TRBJ1-4; D possibly corresponds to TRBD1 (5 bases). The CDR3 has 17 residues. Germline lookup yields CDR1 MNHEY and CDR2 SMNVEV (reference sequence). Between the trimmed V and J ends, which lost 5 bases and 4 bases, there was a span of 20 bases. The CDR3 sequence is CASSPGRSLFINEKLFF. In DNA, the CDR3 is TGTGCCAGCAGTCCGGGACGTAGCCTCTTCATTAATGAAAAACTGTTTTTT.

The chain joins TRBV30 to TRBJ2-7, with 9 bases matching TRBD1. Germline assignment: CDR1 GTSNPN and CDR2 SVGIG (reference sequence). The junction had 5 bases not matched to a gene; V was cut back by 1 base and J by 4 bases. The CDR3 is made up of 14 amino acids. Written as DNA, the CDR3 is TGTGCCTGGAGTGGGACAGGGGATGGGTACGAGCAGTACTTC. Amino acids: CAWSGTGDGYEQYF. Full variable domain (outside the CDR3, taken from reference TRBV30 and TRBJ2-7): SQTIHQWPATLVQPVGSPLSLECTVEGTSNPNLYWYRQAAGRGLQLLFYSVGIGQISSEVPQNLSASRPQDRQFILSSKKLLLSDSGFYLCAWSGTGDGYEQYFGPGTRLTVT.

The V and J genes are TRBV7-9 and TRBJ1-1; D gene unclear. Trimming removed 1 base at V and 2 bases at J, with 5 bases between. CDR3 length equals 13 residues. Germline V lookup: CDR1 SEHNR, CDR2 FQNEAQ (reference sequence). In DNA, the CDR3 is TGTGCCAGCAGCTTAGAGGACAACACTGAAGCTTTCTTT. Amino acids: CASSLEDNTEAFF.

The chain links TRBV3-1 (or the pseudogene TRBV3-2) to TRBJ1-1; 11 bases match TRBD1. The CDR3 consists of 15 residues. Per the germline V gene, CDR1 is LGHDT and CDR2 is YNNKEL (reference sequence). V shed 5 bases, J shed 3 bases, and the junction held 5 bases outside the gene matches. Here the CDR3 reads CASSSGQGAYTEAFF. CDR3 coding DNA: TGTGCCAGCAGCAGCGGACAGGGGGCTTACACTGAAGCTTTCTTT.

The rearrangement joins TRBV28 to TRBJ1-2; possibly TRBD1 for D (5 bases). The CDR3 length is 13 residues. The V end was cut by 3 bases, the J end by 2 bases, with 7 bases between. CDR1 MDHEN and CDR2 SYDVKM come from the germline V gene. CDR3 protein: CASSFQGNYGYTF. The CDR3 DNA reads as TGTGCCAGCAGTTTTCAGGGAAACTATGGCTACACCTTC.

The V call is TRBV6-2 or TRBV6-3, the J call TRBJ2-2; D gene uncertain. CDR3 size: 13 residues. Germline CDR1 and CDR2: MNHEY and SVGEGT. Trimming took 2 bases from V and 8 from J, leaving 9 bases between them. CDR3 bases: TGTGCCAGCAGTTACCGCCAGGAGGGGGAGCTGTTTTTT. This translates into CASSYRQEGELFF.

V and J are TRBV30 and TRBJ1-1; unclear D gene. V was pared by 4 bases and J by 1 base, with 7 bases between. Germline V gives CDR1 GTSNPN, CDR2 SVGIG (reference sequence). The CDR3 consists of 12 residues. This CDR3 reads CAWNRGNTEAFF. The CDR3 region has the DNA TGTGCCTGGAATCGAGGGAACACTGAAGCTTTCTTT.

This chain uses TRBV5-1 with TRBJ1-1; the D is unclear. This CDR3 spans 17 amino acids. Trimming stripped 0 bases from V and 0 bases from J, with 15 bases between. Germline lookup yields CDR1 SGHRS and CDR2 YFSETQ. The CDR3: CASSLALQYRMNTEAFF. The CDR3 coding sequence is TGCGCCAGCAGCTTGGCCCTACAGTATAGGATGAACACTGAAGCTTTCTTT.

This chain links TRBV3-1 (or the pseudogene TRBV3-2) with TRBJ2-3, with D possibly TRBD1 on 6 matching bases. Trimming took 2 bases from V and 7 from J, leaving 16 bases between them. Germline CDR1 is LGHDT and CDR2 is YNNKEL (reference sequence). The CDR3 contains 15 residues. CDR3 in DNA: TGTGCCAGCAGCCAAAATGCCCTCACAGGGAATACGCAGTATTTT. This codes for CASSQNALTGNTQYF.